This TCR beta chain was found in a study of early T cells in non-severe SARS-CoV-2 infection. For the study at large: Chains stayed unpaired after sequencing of bulk RNA from unsorted whole blood. General study points: VDJdb matches were skewed toward anti-spike CD8 T cell responses.

Germline V lookup: CDR1 LGHNA, CDR2 YNFKEQ. The CDR3 has 12 residues. V lost 4 bases and J lost 6, with 4 bases in between. Unique molecular identifiers were attached to individual cDNA molecules. Each CDR3 protein is one row after TCRdb ran MiXCR on the 5' RACE reads. Here the sample spans some 57,000 distinct CDR3 sequences, approximately 5.6% being singletons. The table lists this clonotype with many counts. What it binds is not known. The TCR was taken from an adult who was a healthcare worker with PCR-confirmed SARS-CoV-2 infection or an uninfected control (not recorded which). The specimen was whole blood. The J gene is TRBJ1-6, the V gene TRBV4-2; unclear D gene. CDR3 sequence: CASSLLNSPLHF. The CDR3 region has the DNA TGTGCCAGCAGCCTCCTTAATTCACCCCTCCACTTT.